This TCR beta chain was sequenced during a study of T cells after yellow fever vaccination. Findings of the study overall: Overall, a small share of clonotypes was seen in both CD4 and CD8 compartments. Faster peaking, at day 5 versus 15, marked a secondary response that was weaker.

In this sample, this clonotype turned up many times. Antigen specificity is unknown. CDR3 length: 11 residues. Per the germline V gene, CDR1 is SGHRS and CDR2 is YFSETQ. Trimming took 5 bases from V and 5 from J, leaving 8 bases between them. Using its own MiXCR run on the 5' RACE reads, TCRdb lists one record per CDR3 protein. The sample has roughly 110,000 distinct CDR3 sequences, around 8.6% seen once; the top ten hold over 25%. The TCR was taken from a man aged 25 to 45 who received the YFV17D yellow fever vaccine. The source material was CD8+ T cells sorted from PBMCs, sampled 45 days after the yellow fever booster vaccination. The chain couples TRBV5-1 to TRBJ2-7; perhaps TRBD1 as D (5 bases). The DNA for the CDR3 is TGCGCCAGCAGAAGGGGCGACGAGCAGTACTTC. This codes for CASRRGDEQYF.